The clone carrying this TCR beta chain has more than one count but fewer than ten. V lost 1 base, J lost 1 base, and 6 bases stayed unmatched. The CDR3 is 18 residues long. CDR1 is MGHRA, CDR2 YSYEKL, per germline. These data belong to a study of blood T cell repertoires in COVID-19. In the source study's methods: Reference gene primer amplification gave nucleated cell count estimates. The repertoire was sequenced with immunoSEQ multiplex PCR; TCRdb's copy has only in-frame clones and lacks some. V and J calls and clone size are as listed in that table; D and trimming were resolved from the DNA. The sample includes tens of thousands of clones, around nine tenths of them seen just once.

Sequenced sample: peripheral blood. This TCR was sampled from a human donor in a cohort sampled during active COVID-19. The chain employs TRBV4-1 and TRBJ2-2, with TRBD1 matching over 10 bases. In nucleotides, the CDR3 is TGCGCCAGCAGCCAAGGGCGGACAGGGGGGATGAACACCGGGGAGCTGTTTTTT. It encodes CASSQGRTGGMNTGELFF.